Following are 17 T cell receptor beta chains from one sample sequenced in a study of blood T cell repertoires in COVID-19. Some clones are missing from TCRdb's copy, which holds only in-frame ones; the method was immunoSEQ multiplex PCR. The sample contains about 250,000 clones, 75% to 90% of which appear only once. Sequenced material: peripheral blood. The receptors originated from a woman in her thirties with active or convalescent COVID-19.

The chain is built from TRBV18 and TRBJ1-4; TRBD1 matches at 8 bases. With 5 bases clipped from V and 7 bases from J, the junction kept 9 bases outside the gene matches. The CDR3 extends over 15 amino acids. Germline CDR1 is KGHSH and CDR2 is LQKENI. The DNA of the CDR3 is TGTGCCAGCTCATCCGACAGGGGTTCCATTGAAAAACTGTTTTTT. Protein: CASSSDRGSIEKLFF. The entire variable domain, with the rest obtained from reference TRBV18 and TRBJ1-4, is as follows: NAGVMQNPRHLVRRRGQEARLRCSPMKGHSHVYWYRQLPEEGLKFMVYLQKENIIDESGMPKERFSAEFPKEGPSILRIQQVVRGDSAAYFCASSSDRGSIEKLFFGSGTQLSVL.

This clone was found a few times. The gene calls are TRBV12-3 or TRBV12-4 and TRBJ1-4; D is ambiguous. The CDR3 spans 11 residues. V shed 5 bases and J shed 4 bases, with 2 bases lying between them. CDR3 DNA: TGTGCCAGCAGTCGTAATGAAAAACTGTTTTTT. This sequence encodes CASSRNEKLFF.

This clone occurred once. V usage is TRBV5-1 and J usage is TRBJ1-3; 9 bases align to TRBD1. V was pared by 4 bases and J by 3 bases, with 8 bases of the junction left unmatched. The CDR3 has 16 residues. Germline V CDR1 and CDR2: SGHRS, YFSETQ. CDR3 protein: CASSLTGGAVGNTIYF. The CDR3 bases are TGCGCCAGCAGCCTCACAGGGGGCGCGGTTGGAAACACCATATATTTT.

The V and J genes are TRBV24-1 and TRBJ2-5; TRBD2 agrees at 10 bases. V lost 1 base, J lost 4 bases, and 11 bases stayed unmatched. This CDR3 region has 18 residues. Looked up from germline, CDR1 is KGHDR and CDR2 is SFDVKD. CDR3 loop: CATSDFTPGTSVGETQYF. The DNA for the CDR3 is TGTGCCACCAGTGATTTTACCCCCGGGACTAGCGTAGGAGAGACCCAGTACTTC.

The chain couples TRBV30 to TRBJ2-3; 9 nucleotides match TRBD2. Germline trimming cut 3 bases from V and 1 base from J; bases unmatched to any gene: 5. CDR1 is GTSNPN, CDR2 SVGIG, per germline (reference sequence). CDR3 length: 15 amino acids. CDR3 bases: TGTGCCTGGAGACCCCTAGCGGGGCGCACAGATACGCAGTATTTT. Protein sequence: CAWRPLAGRTDTQYF.

This clone was recorded once. This rearrangement joins TRBV4-3 to TRBJ2-7; 9 nucleotides agree with TRBD1. This CDR3 spans 15 amino acids. Germline V CDR1 and CDR2: LGHNA, YSLEER. Trimming took 1 base from V and 3 from J; bases not matched to a gene: 4. The DNA for the CDR3 is TGCGCCAGCAGCCAAGGGTACAGGGGGCGCTACGAGCAGTACTTC. Encoded protein: CASSQGYRGRYEQYF.

The chain recombines TRBV18 with TRBJ1-2; TRBD1 matches 9 bases. Trimming removed 6 bases from V and 8 bases from J; junction bases left unmatched: 10. The CDR3 sequence is 14 residues long. Germline V gene data show CDR1 as KGHSH and CDR2 as LQKENI. DNA for the CDR3: TGTGCCAGCTCCACGGGACAGGGTTTTGGGGGCTACACCTTC. As protein: CASSTGQGFGGYTF.

The chain uses TRBV6-2 or TRBV6-3 and TRBJ1-1; TRBD1 matches at 7 bases. The V gene end was trimmed by 3 bases and the J gene end by 2 bases; junction bases not matched to a gene: 9. Germline V gives CDR1 MNHEY, CDR2 SVGEGT. CDR3 size: 16 residues. CDR3: CASSYNPTGSNTEAFF. In DNA, the CDR3 is TGTGCCAGCAGTTATAACCCGACAGGGAGCAACACTGAAGCTTTCTTT.

The chain employs TRBV9 and TRBJ1-2, with 9 bases that match TRBD1. Trimming cost V 4 bases and J 0 bases; bases outside gene matches: 10. The CDR3 loop spans 17 amino acids. Germline loops: CDR1 SGDLS, CDR2 YYNGEE. DNA of the CDR3: TGTGCCAGCAGCTTCTATGGACAGGGGACCTCTAACTATGGCTACACCTTC. It codes for CASSFYGQGTSNYGYTF.

V is TRBV6-5 and J is TRBJ1-6; D is uncertain. The CDR3 spans 13 residues. The ends were cut back, 6 bases at V and 5 bases at J, with 8 bases in the middle. From germline, CDR1 is MNHEY and CDR2 SVGAGI. The CDR3 here is CASSQTHNSPLHF. The DNA of the CDR3 is TGTGCCAGCAGCCAGACTCATAATTCACCCCTCCACTTT.

The chain recombines TRBV11-2 with TRBJ1-2; 9 bases line up with TRBD1. There are 14 residues in the CDR3. The germline V gene has CDR1 SGHAT and CDR2 FQNNGV. The V gene end was trimmed by 4 bases and the J gene end by 2 bases; junction bases not matched to a gene: 2. For the CDR3, the DNA is TGTGCCAGCAGCTATACAGGGGGCAACTATGGCTACACCTTC. Residues: CASSYTGGNYGYTF.

The chain uses TRBV19 and TRBJ2-7; TRBD1 might be the D (6 bases). This CDR3 spans 15 amino acids. Trimming pared 5 bases from V and 7 bases from J, leaving 21 bases between. Germline CDR1 and CDR2: LNHDA and SQIVND (reference sequence). CDR3 amino acids: CASSAFGQRPREQYF. DNA for the CDR3: TGTGCCAGTAGTGCCTTCGGACAGCGCCCTAGGGAGCAGTACTTC.

A few counts support this clone. V and J are TRBV2 and TRBJ1-5; a possible D gene is TRBD1 (5 bases). Germline loops: CDR1 SNHLY, CDR2 FYNNEI. The CDR3 sequence is 15 residues long. V dropped 4 bases and J dropped 6 bases, with 16 bases sitting between them. The CDR3 loop reads CASSGPGGTAQPQHF. CDR3 in DNA: TGTGCCAGCAGTGGTCCTGGGGGGACCGCTCAGCCCCAGCATTTT.

This clone occurred once. V is TRBV3-1 (or the pseudogene TRBV3-2) and J is TRBJ1-1; TRBD1 aligns across 8 bases. CDR1 and CDR2 (germline): LGHDT, YNNKEL (reference sequence). Germline trimming cut 6 bases from V and 4 bases from J; bases unmatched to any gene: 7. There are 14 residues in the CDR3. The CDR3 is CASRLDRVSTEAFF. Here the CDR3 DNA reads TGTGCCAGCAGATTGGACAGGGTGAGCACTGAAGCTTTCTTT.

The CDR3 protein is CASSFLRDTEQYF. The CDR3 bases are TGTGCCAGTAGCTTCCTGAGGGATACCGAGCAGTACTTC. The chain couples TRBV19 to TRBJ2-7, with a tentative D call TRBD2 (5 bases). Trimming pared 6 bases from V and 6 bases from J, leaving 15 bases between. CDR1 and CDR2 from the germline V gene are LNHDA and SQIVND (reference sequence). This CDR3 comprises 13 residues.

V is TRBV19 and J is TRBJ1-5; D is unresolved. V lost 1 base and J 0 bases, leaving 10 bases between the germline ends. Per the germline V gene, CDR1 is LNHDA and CDR2 is SQIVND (reference sequence). The CDR3 has 16 residues. This CDR3 is CASSIVARYSNQPQHF. The DNA of the CDR3 is TGTGCCAGTAGTATAGTCGCACGCTATAGCAATCAGCCCCAGCATTTT.

This rearrangement joins TRBV6-6 to TRBJ1-3, with 10 nucleotides matching TRBD1. The CDR3 totals 15 residues. CDR1 is MNHNY and CDR2 is SVGAGI in the germline V gene (reference sequence). V dropped 6 bases and J dropped 7; count of bases not matched to a gene: 9. The CDR3 reads CASSPLGQGSNTIYF. The CDR3 nucleotides read TGTGCCAGCAGCCCCCTGGGACAGGGGAGCAACACCATATATTTT.